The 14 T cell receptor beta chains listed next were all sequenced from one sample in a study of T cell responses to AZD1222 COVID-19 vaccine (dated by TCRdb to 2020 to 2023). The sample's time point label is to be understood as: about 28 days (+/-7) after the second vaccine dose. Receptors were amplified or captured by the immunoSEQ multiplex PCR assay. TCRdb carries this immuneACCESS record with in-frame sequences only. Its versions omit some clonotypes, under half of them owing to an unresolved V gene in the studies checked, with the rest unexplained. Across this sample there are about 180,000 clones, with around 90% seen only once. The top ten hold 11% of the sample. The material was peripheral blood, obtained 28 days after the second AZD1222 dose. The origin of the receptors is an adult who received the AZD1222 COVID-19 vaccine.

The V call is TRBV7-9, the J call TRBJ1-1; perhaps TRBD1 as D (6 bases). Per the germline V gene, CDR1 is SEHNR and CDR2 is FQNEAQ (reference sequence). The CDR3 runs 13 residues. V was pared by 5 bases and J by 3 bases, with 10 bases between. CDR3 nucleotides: TGTGCCAGCAGCCGCGGACAGTACACTGAAGCTTTCTTT. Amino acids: CASSRGQYTEAFF.

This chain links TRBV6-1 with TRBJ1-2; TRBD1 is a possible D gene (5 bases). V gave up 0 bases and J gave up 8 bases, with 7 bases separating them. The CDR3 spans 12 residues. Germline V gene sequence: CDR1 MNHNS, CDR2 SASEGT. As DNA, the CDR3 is TGTGCCAGCAGTGAAGCGGGGCAAGGCTACACCTTC. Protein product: CASSEAGQGYTF.

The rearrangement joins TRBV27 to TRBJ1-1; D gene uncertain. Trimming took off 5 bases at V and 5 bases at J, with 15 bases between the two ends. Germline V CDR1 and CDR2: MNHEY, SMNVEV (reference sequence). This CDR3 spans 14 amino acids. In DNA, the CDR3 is TGTGCCAGCAGTCGATTGAGGAGGGAAACTGAAGCTTTCTTT. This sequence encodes CASSRLRRETEAFF.

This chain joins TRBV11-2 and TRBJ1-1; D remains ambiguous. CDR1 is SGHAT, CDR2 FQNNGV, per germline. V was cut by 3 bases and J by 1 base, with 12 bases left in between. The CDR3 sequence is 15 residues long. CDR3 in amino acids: CASSFRAGANTEAFF. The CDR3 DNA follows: TGTGCCAGCAGCTTTCGAGCGGGAGCGAACACTGAAGCTTTCTTT.

CDR3 in amino acids: CASSPETGGNSGANVLTF. In nucleotides, the CDR3 is TGTGCCAGCAGCCCCGAGACAGGGGGGAACTCTGGGGCCAACGTCCTGACTTTC. V gene TRBV11-2 combines with J gene TRBJ2-6, with 9 bases fitting TRBD1. The J segment lost 0 bases and the V segment lost 5 bases, leaving 8 bases of the junction unmatched. This CDR3 has 18 residues. Germline CDR1 SGHAT, CDR2 FQNNGV.

CDR3 nucleotide sequence: TGTGCCAGCAGCTTACAGCGGGGGGGCCCGACAGATACGCAGTATTTT. Translating gives CASSLQRGGPTDTQYF. The V gene is TRBV5-6, the J gene TRBJ2-3, with TRBD2 matching 10 bases. Trimming at V came to 2 bases and at J to 3 bases, leaving 6 bases not matched to a gene. The CDR3 has 16 residues. Germline CDR1 and CDR2: SGHDT and YYEEEE.

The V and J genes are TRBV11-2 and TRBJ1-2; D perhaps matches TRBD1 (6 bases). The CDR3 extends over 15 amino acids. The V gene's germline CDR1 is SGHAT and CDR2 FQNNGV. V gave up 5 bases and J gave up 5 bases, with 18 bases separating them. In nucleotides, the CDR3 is TGTGCCAGCAGCCCCCTAAACGGGGGGCCATATGGCTACACCTTC. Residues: CASSPLNGGPYGYTF.

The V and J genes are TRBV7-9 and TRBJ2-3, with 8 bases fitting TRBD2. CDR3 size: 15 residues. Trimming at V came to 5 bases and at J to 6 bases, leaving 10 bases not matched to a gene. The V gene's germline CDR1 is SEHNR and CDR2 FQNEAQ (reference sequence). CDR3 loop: CASSKRGSGLDTQYF. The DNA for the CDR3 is TGTGCCAGCAGCAAGCGGGGGTCGGGGCTTGATACGCAGTATTTT.

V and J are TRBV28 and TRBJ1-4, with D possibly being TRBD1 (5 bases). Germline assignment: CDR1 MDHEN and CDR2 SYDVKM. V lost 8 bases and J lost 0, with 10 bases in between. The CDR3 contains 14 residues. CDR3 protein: CASGGTATNEKLFF. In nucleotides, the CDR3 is TGTGCCAGCGGAGGGACCGCAACTAATGAAAAACTGTTTTTT.

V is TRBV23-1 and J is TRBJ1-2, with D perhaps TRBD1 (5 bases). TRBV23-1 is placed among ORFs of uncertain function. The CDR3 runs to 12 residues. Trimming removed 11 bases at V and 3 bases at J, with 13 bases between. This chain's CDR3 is CAHLPRDYGYTF. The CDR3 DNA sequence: TGCGCCCATCTCCCCAGGGACTATGGCTACACCTTC.

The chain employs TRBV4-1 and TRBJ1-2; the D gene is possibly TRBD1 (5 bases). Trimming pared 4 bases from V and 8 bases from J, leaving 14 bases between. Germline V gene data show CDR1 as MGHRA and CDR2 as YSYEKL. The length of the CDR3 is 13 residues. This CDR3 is CASSPRGGRGYTF. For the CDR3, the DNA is TGCGCCAGCAGCCCCCGGGGCGGGCGCGGCTACACCTTC.

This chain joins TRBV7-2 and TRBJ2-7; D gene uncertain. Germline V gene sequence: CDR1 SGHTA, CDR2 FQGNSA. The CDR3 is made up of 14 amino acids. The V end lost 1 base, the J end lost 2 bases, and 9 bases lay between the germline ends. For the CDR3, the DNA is TGTGCCAGCAGCTTAGGCCCCGTTACCTACGAGCAGTACTTC. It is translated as CASSLGPVTYEQYF.

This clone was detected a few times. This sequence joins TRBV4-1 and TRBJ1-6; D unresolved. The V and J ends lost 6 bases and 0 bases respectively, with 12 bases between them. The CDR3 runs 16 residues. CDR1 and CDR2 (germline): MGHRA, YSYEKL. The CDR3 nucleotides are TGCGCCAGCAGTCCACAGATCAGCTCCTATAATTCACCCCTCCACTTT. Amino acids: CASSPQISSYNSPLHF.

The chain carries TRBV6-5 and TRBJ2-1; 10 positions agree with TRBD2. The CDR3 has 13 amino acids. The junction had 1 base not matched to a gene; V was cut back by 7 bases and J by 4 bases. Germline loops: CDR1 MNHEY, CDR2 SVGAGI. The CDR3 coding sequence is TGTGCCAGCATGACTAGCGGGTACAATGAGCAGTTCTTC. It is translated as CASMTSGYNEQFF.